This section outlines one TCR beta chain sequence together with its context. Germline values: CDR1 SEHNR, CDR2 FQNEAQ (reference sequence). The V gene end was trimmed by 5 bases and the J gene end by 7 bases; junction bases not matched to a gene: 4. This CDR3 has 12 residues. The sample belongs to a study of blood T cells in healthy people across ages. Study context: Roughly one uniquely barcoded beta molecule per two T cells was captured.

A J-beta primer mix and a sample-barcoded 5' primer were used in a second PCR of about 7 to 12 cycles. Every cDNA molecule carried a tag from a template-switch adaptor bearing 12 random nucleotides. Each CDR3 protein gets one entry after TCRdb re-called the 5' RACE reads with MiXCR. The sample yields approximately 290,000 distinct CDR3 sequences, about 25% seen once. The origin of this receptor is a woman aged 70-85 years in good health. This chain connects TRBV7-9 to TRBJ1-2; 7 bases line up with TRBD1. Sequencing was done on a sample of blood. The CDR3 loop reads CASSDKGAGYTF. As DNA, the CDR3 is TGTGCCAGCAGCGATAAGGGGGCTGGCTACACCTTC.